The present entry profiles one T cell receptor (beta chain) with its context. The antigen is unknown. The sample belongs to a study of CD8+ T cells in alopecia areata. Study summary: Treatment comprised oral tofacitinib, 5 to 10 mg twice daily, in treated patients. Findings of the study overall: Affected scalp, especially in alopecia totalis/universalis, had a higher clonality than normal scalp did. Scalp specimens additionally yield sequences from normal skin's resident alphabeta T cells.

Looked up from germline, CDR1 is SGDLS and CDR2 is YYNGEE. With 0 bases removed from V and 6 bases from J, the gap between germline ends came to 13 bases. The CDR3 has 14 amino acids. Extraction and reverse transcription of RNA yielded cDNA as the sequencing template. Produced via immunoSEQ multiplex PCR; TCRdb's table is partial and in-frame only. This table holds 200,000 or so clones, roughly 57% found once. This specimen consisted of CD4+ T cells sorted from blood, obtained at week 0. The chain has TRBV9 and TRBJ2-7; TRBD2 is a possible D gene (7 bases). The sequence was collected from a human donor with alopecia areata. CDR3 DNA: TGTGCCAGCAGCGTAGCTGCGGGGGCTCGCGAGCAGTACTTC. Its translation: CASSVAAGAREQYF.